This T cell receptor beta chain was observed in a study of human T cells and chemical hapten exposure. Noted time point: pre-sensitization, week 0. Treatment denoted: therapeutic diphenylcyclopropenone sensitization with weekly scalp DPC. Each patch test followed a blood draw. The V gene end was trimmed by 0 bases and the J gene end by 10 bases; junction bases not matched to a gene: 5. Germline V gives CDR1 SEHNR, CDR2 FQNEAQ (reference sequence). CDR3 size: 14 residues. Study-wide results and caveats: Controls formed significantly fewer large CDR3 similarity clusters than expanded TCRs did.

As concerns this clonotype: What it binds is unknown.

TCRdb ran MiXCR on the RACE reads and lists one entry per CDR3 protein. The sample consists of 240,000 or so distinct CDR3 sequences, about 9% of them appearing once. The chain joins TRBV7-9 to TRBJ2-1; 8 bases align to TRBD2. The sequenced sample was whole blood, obtained in connection with sensitization to the hapten diphenylcyclopropenone (DPC). The TCR sequence derives from a woman between 35 and 50 years old with alopecia areata. Some clones in this sample may be carry-over from other donors' samples. CDR3 amino acids: CASSLARGVREQFF. The DNA of the CDR3 is TGTGCCAGCAGCTTAGCGCGGGGGGTACGAGAGCAGTTCTTC.